These T cell receptor beta chains were read from a single sample in a study of blood T cell repertoires in COVID-19. Sequencing used immunoSEQ multiplex PCR; TCRdb keeps in-frame clones, though not all of them. Among some 250,000 clones, around 90% were seen once, and the ten largest hold 0.7% to 0.85%. Input material: peripheral blood. The receptor source for this set is a woman in her 30s with acute or convalescent COVID-19. The CDR3 runs from the conserved cysteine through the conserved F or W. A D gene is named only where the DNA matches it firmly. A row's size may be missing; if present it is once, few, many or a size class.

NA	TRBV10-1	TRBJ2-3	TRBD2	CASTSPWREGPMSTDTQYF	TGCGCCAGCACCTCCCCCTGGCGGGAGGGCCCTATGAGTACAGATACGCAGTATTTT
NA	TRBV7-3	TRBJ2-1	NA	CASSSTPRGAGRFSEQFF	TGTGCCAGCAGCTCCACACCTCGGGGCGCGGGGAGGTTCAGTGAGCAGTTCTTC
NA	TRBV5-1	TRBJ2-1	NA	CASSLTGSGNEQFF	TGCGCCAGCAGCTTAACCGGGAGTGGCAATGAGCAGTTCTTC
NA	TRBV18	TRBJ2-7	TRBD1	CASSPRGTVNEQYF	TGTGCCAGCTCACCACGAGGGACAGTGAACGAGCAGTACTTC
NA	TRBV13	TRBJ2-3	NA	CASSLGRLLGTQYF	TGTGCCAGCAGCTTAGGCAGGCTATTGGGTACGCAGTATTTT
NA	TRBV6-5	TRBJ2-7	TRBD1	CASSSDRAFSYEQYF	TGTGCCAGCAGTTCCGACAGGGCTTTCTCCTACGAGCAGTACTTC
once	TRBV9	TRBJ1-1	TRBD1	CASSPSGTGGYTEAFF	TGTGCCAGCAGCCCTAGTGGGACAGGGGGCTACACTGAAGCTTTCTTT
once	TRBV27	TRBJ2-3	TRBD2	CASSHGLAGGPDTQYF	TGTGCCAGCAGCCACGGACTAGCGGGAGGACCAGATACGCAGTATTTT
NA	TRBV11-2	TRBJ2-5	TRBD2	CASSFGTSGQETQYF	TGTGCCAGCAGCTTTGGGACTAGCGGCCAAGAGACCCAGTACTTC
few	TRBV14	TRBJ2-7	NA	CASSRSRGSDEQYF	TGTGCCAGCAGCCGAAGCAGGGGAAGCGACGAGCAGTACTTC
NA	TRBV18	TRBJ2-5	TRBD1	CASSLFDRGSGETQYF	TGTGCCAGCTCACTTTTCGACAGGGGAAGTGGAGAGACCCAGTACTTC
NA	TRBV25-1	TRBJ1-2	NA	CASSRVWYGYTF	TGTGCCAGCAGTCGGGTGTGGTATGGCTACACCTTC
NA	TRBV27	TRBJ1-2	TRBD1	CASSSLGGTGLYDGYTF	TGTGCCAGCAGTTCACTCGGTGGGACAGGGTTATATGATGGCTACACCTTC
NA	TRBV30	TRBJ2-6	NA	CACPLLSGANVLTF	TGTGCCTGCCCCCTTTTATCCGGGGCCAACGTCCTGACTTTC
once	TRBV4-3	TRBJ2-1	TRBD2	CASSQGAGAPGEQFF	TGCGCCAGCAGCCAGGGCGCGGGAGCCCCAGGTGAGCAGTTCTTC
NA	TRBV12-3/TRBV12-4	TRBJ2-7	NA	CASSFYGGEQYF	TGTGCCAGCAGTTTTTATGGCGGAGAGCAGTACTTC
NA	TRBV5-3	TRBJ1-5	NA	CARSSGGGRNSNQPQHF	TGTGCCAGAAGCTCAGGTGGGGGCAGAAATAGCAATCAGCCCCAGCATTTT
NA	TRBV9	TRBJ2-3	NA	CASSVGGRDGADTQYF	TGTGCCAGCAGCGTAGGTGGGAGAGACGGGGCAGATACGCAGTATTTT
NA	TRBV19	TRBJ2-5	NA	CASSIQGKQETQYF	TGTGCCAGTAGTATTCAGGGAAAGCAAGAGACCCAGTACTTC
NA	TRBV21-1	TRBJ2-7	NA	CASSKVSTPQSGCGRRPYEQYF	TGTGCCAGCAGCAAAGTGTCCACCCCACAGTCCGGTTGCGGGAGGAGGCCCTACGAGCAGTACTTC
once	TRBV25-1	TRBJ1-2	TRBD1	CASSETGGASYGYTF	TGTGCCAGCAGTGAAACAGGGGGCGCCTCCTATGGCTACACCTTC
NA	TRBV6-6	TRBJ1-3	TRBD1	CATHPGGGNTIYF	TGTGCCACTCACCCAGGGGGTGGAAACACCATATATTTT
NA	TRBV15	TRBJ2-1	NA	CATTLRTPSDEQFF	TGTGCCACCACGTTACGGACACCTTCCGATGAGCAGTTCTTC
NA	TRBV19	TRBJ1-5	NA	CASRYDHYQPQHF	TGTGCCAGTCGGTACGATCATTATCAGCCCCAGCATTTT
few	TRBV10-3	TRBJ2-7	NA	CAISGDTSYEQYF	TGTGCCATCAGTGGAGACACCTCCTACGAGCAGTACTTC
NA	TRBV10-3	TRBJ1-5	NA	CAISDSRLGSNQPQHF	TGTGCCATCAGTGATAGCCGGTTGGGTAGCAATCAGCCCCAGCATTTT
NA	TRBV6-5	TRBJ1-2	NA	CASSYRTSYGYTF	TGTGCCAGCAGTTACCGGACTTCCTATGGCTACACCTTC
NA	TRBV7-2	TRBJ2-1	NA	CASSLVSLDNVIVF	TGTGCCAGCAGCTTAGTCAGTCTCGACAATGTGATAGTCTTC
NA	TRBV10-3	TRBJ2-7	TRBD1	CAISESTGYEQYF	TGTGCCATCAGTGAGTCGACAGGGTACGAGCAGTACTTC
NA	TRBV5-1	TRBJ2-3	TRBD2	CASSQIAGGSTDTQYF	TGCGCCAGCAGCCAAATAGCGGGAGGTAGCACAGATACGCAGTATTTT
NA	TRBV5-1	TRBJ2-1	NA	CASSLSTAAYNEQFF	TGCGCCAGCAGCCTCTCTACCGCGGCCTACAATGAGCAGTTCTTC
few	TRBV7-6	TRBJ1-5	NA	CASSSGIFASNQPQHF	TGTGCCAGCAGCTCAGGGATTTTTGCGAGCAATCAGCCCCAGCATTTT
NA	TRBV6-6	TRBJ2-1	NA	CASSYAGLDKQFF	TGTGCCAGCAGTTACGCAGGCCTGGATAAGCAGTTCTTC
NA	TRBV7-2	TRBJ2-1	TRBD1	CASSLARGPVYNEQFF	TGTGCCAGCAGCTTAGCTAGGGGGCCCGTCTACAATGAGCAGTTCTTC
NA	TRBV5-1	TRBJ2-3	TRBD2	CASSRLAGRSTDTQYF	TGCGCCAGCAGCCGACTAGCGGGCCGAAGCACAGATACGCAGTATTTT
once	TRBV19	TRBJ1-2	NA	CASRGFRDNYGYTF	TGTGCCAGTAGGGGTTTCAGGGATAACTATGGCTACACCTTC
few	TRBV7-2	TRBJ2-7	TRBD2	CASSLGASGYEQYF	TGTGCCAGCAGCTTAGGGGCTAGCGGATACGAGCAGTACTTC
few	TRBV30	TRBJ2-7	TRBD1	CAWSGGTGLMYEQYF	TGTGCCTGGAGTGGCGGGACAGGCCTGATGTACGAGCAGTACTTC
NA	TRBV4-3	TRBJ2-2	TRBD2	CASSQLLGGLAGDPDLTGELFF	TGCGCCAGCAGCCAACTCCTGGGGGGACTAGCGGGAGATCCCGACCTCACCGGGGAGCTGTTTTTT
NA	TRBV25-1	TRBJ1-2	NA	CASSEGRGGLNYGYTF	TGTGCCAGCAGTGAAGGTAGGGGGGGACTTAACTATGGCTACACCTTC
NA	TRBV12-3/TRBV12-4	TRBJ1-1	NA	CASSLIGGTEAFF	TGTGCCAGCAGTTTGATAGGGGGCACTGAAGCTTTCTTT
NA	TRBV5-6	TRBJ2-7	TRBD2	CASSWGAAGGSYEQYF	TGTGCCAGCAGCTGGGGGGCTGCGGGAGGCTCCTACGAGCAGTACTTC
NA	TRBV29-1	TRBJ2-7	NA	CSVEEGRLTGAYEQYF	TGCAGCGTTGAAGAGGGCCGTCTCACGGGAGCTTACGAGCAGTACTTC
few	TRBV21-1	TRBJ1-3	NA	CASSKRIHLPTFTGTTSGNTIYF	TGTGCCAGCAGCAAAAGGATCCACCTACCAACATTCACCGGGACAACCTCTGGAAACACCATATATTTT
NA	TRBV5-1	TRBJ2-1	NA	CASSFGGEQFF	TGCGCCAGCAGCTTCGGGGGTGAGCAGTTCTTC
NA	TRBV6-1	TRBJ1-5	NA	CASSVAGWNQPQHF	TGTGCCAGCAGTGTGGCGGGGTGGAATCAGCCCCAGCATTTT
NA	TRBV18	TRBJ2-5	TRBD2	CASSPTSGSPETQYF	TGTGCCAGCTCACCGACTAGCGGGAGTCCAGAGACCCAGTACTTC
once	TRBV9	TRBJ1-2	NA	CASSATRDNGYTF	TGTGCCAGCAGCGCGACCCGGGACAATGGCTACACCTTC
NA	TRBV3-1/TRBV3-2	TRBJ1-6	NA	CASSQEDWTATSENSPLHF	TGTGCCAGCAGCCAAGAGGACTGGACAGCTACCTCTGAGAATTCACCCCTCCACTTT
NA	TRBV7-6	TRBJ1-6	TRBD1	CASSLQDRAVLHF	TGTGCCAGCAGCCTACAGGACAGGGCGGTCCTCCACTTT
NA	TRBV5-4	TRBJ2-7	NA	CASSLAPDRQPYEQYF	TGTGCCAGCAGCTTGGCCCCGGACAGACAGCCCTACGAGCAGTACTTC
NA	TRBV7-5	TRBJ2-7	NA	CARSFYMTKPYEQYF	TGTGCCAGAAGCTTTTACATGACTAAGCCCTACGAGCAGTACTTC
NA	TRBV7-9	TRBJ2-7	NA	CASSLGSYEQYF	TGTGCCAGCAGCTTAGGCAGCTACGAGCAGTACTTC
NA	TRBV10-2	TRBJ2-1	TRBD2	CASSGIPGLADNEQFF	TGCGCCAGCAGTGGGATCCCGGGACTAGCGGACAATGAGCAGTTCTTC
NA	TRBV9	TRBJ1-6	TRBD1	CASSGTGGFNSPLHF	TGTGCCAGCAGCGGCACAGGGGGCTTCAATTCACCCCTCCACTTT
NA	TRBV6-1	TRBJ1-5	NA	CASSELGINQPQHF	TGTGCCAGCAGTGAACTCGGGATTAATCAGCCCCAGCATTTT
once	TRBV9	TRBJ1-2	NA	CASSEAGYNYGYTF	TGTGCCAGCAGCGAAGCAGGGTATAACTATGGCTACACCTTC
NA	TRBV19	TRBJ2-1	TRBD2	CASSIRLAGAYNEQFF	TGTGCCAGTAGTATTCGACTAGCGGGAGCCTACAATGAGCAGTTCTTC
NA	TRBV19	TRBJ2-2	NA	CASSSLTAGLANTGELFF	TGTGCCAGTAGTTCGTTGACCGCGGGGCTAGCGAACACCGGGGAGCTGTTTTTT
NA	TRBV6-6	TRBJ2-7	NA	CASSFRQHEQYF	TGTGCCAGCAGCTTCAGACAACACGAGCAGTACTTC